Below are 15 T cell receptor beta chains sequenced from a single sample in a study of blood T cell repertoires in COVID-19. Profiled with immunoSEQ multiplex PCR; TCRdb holds only in-frame clones, not every one. The sample holds 95,000 to 100,000 clones, approximately 87% seen once. Sequenced input: peripheral blood. The origin of the receptors is a woman between 25 and 40 years old with acute or convalescent COVID-19.

J is TRBJ2-1 and V is TRBV2, with 9 bases identical to TRBD2. The CDR3 totals 13 residues. Germline values: CDR1 SNHLY, CDR2 FYNNEI. The ends lost 11 bases at V and 3 bases at J; junction bases unmatched: 5. The CDR3 region is CAVGLANYNEQFF. In DNA, the CDR3 is TGTGCCGTCGGACTAGCGAACTACAATGAGCAGTTCTTC.

This chain connects TRBV5-1 to TRBJ1-2; a weak D match, TRBD1 (5 bases). The ends were cut back, 4 bases at V and 1 base at J, with 8 bases in the middle. Germline V gene lookup returns CDR1 SGHRS and CDR2 YFSETQ. This CDR3 has 13 residues. CDR3 loop: CASSVTVNYGYTF. CDR3 nucleotide sequence: TGCGCCAGCAGCGTGACAGTTAACTATGGCTACACCTTC.

The chain combines TRBV18 with TRBJ2-1; 12 bases are shared with TRBD2. Germline V gene lookup returns CDR1 KGHSH and CDR2 LQKENI. The CDR3 extends over 16 amino acids. Unmatched junction bases numbered 7, after V lost 4 bases and J lost 6 bases. The CDR3 bases are TGTGCCAGCTCACTTTTTACTAGCGGGGGGCCCAATGAGCAGTTCTTC. Amino acid sequence: CASSLFTSGGPNEQFF.

This rearrangement joins TRBV19 to TRBJ1-5; no clear D gene. This CDR3 spans 13 amino acids. Germline CDR1 LNHDA, CDR2 SQIVND (reference sequence). Between the trimmed V and J ends, which lost 7 bases and 1 base, there was a span of 8 bases. CDR3 amino acids: CASTAVSNQPQHF. The DNA of the CDR3 is TGTGCCAGTACCGCGGTCAGCAATCAGCCCCAGCATTTT.

The chain is built from TRBV19 and TRBJ1-3, with a possible D match to TRBD1 (5 bases). The length of the CDR3 is 16 residues. V lost 6 bases and J 0 bases, leaving 15 bases between the germline ends. CDR1 is LNHDA, CDR2 SQIVND, per germline (reference sequence). CDR3 amino acids: CASRPPPGNSGNTIYF. CDR3 nucleotides: TGTGCCAGTAGACCCCCACCAGGGAACTCTGGAAACACCATATATTTT.

This clone occurred once. J is TRBJ2-7 and V is TRBV13; D perhaps matches TRBD1 (5 bases). Germline assignment: CDR1 PRHDT and CDR2 FYEKMQ (reference sequence). V lost 5 bases, J lost 3 bases, and 23 bases lay in between. The CDR3 runs to 17 residues. The DNA of the CDR3 is TGTGCCAGCAGCCCCGGTTGGGGCACCGACGGCAACTACGAGCAGTACTTC. Its protein product is CASSPGWGTDGNYEQYF.

The chain uses TRBV7-9 and TRBJ2-1, with 9 bases matching TRBD2. The trim removed 5 bases at V and 6 bases at J, leaving 5 bases unmatched. The CDR3 has 14 amino acids. The V gene's germline CDR1 is SEHNR and CDR2 FQNEAQ (reference sequence). The CDR3 reads CASSLGTSSNEQFF. CDR3 in DNA: TGTGCCAGCAGCCTCGGGACTAGCAGCAATGAGCAGTTCTTC.

V is TRBV28 and J is TRBJ1-5; the match to TRBD1 covers 12 bases. The J segment lost 2 bases and the V segment lost 1 base, leaving 6 bases of the junction unmatched. This CDR3 has 18 residues. Germline V gene lookup returns CDR1 MDHEN and CDR2 SYDVKM. The DNA for the CDR3 is TGTGCCAGCAGTTTATACGGGACAGGGGGCTTCGGCAATCAGCCCCAGCATTTT. Protein sequence: CASSLYGTGGFGNQPQHF.

This clone has just one count. The V call is TRBV11-1, the J call TRBJ2-3; D unclear. The germline CDR1 and CDR2 sequences are SGHAT and FQDESV (reference sequence). There are 13 residues in the CDR3. Trimming left V 5 bases short and J 6 bases short, with 12 bases between. CDR3 nucleotides: TGTGCCAGCAGCCCACCCATACGGGATACGCAGTATTTT. It specifies CASSPPIRDTQYF.

The chain links TRBV18 to TRBJ2-2; maybe TRBD2 (6 bases). The CDR3 length is 14 residues. V was pared by 8 bases and J by 2 bases, with 12 bases between. The germline gives CDR1 KGHSH, CDR2 LQKENI. CDR3 coding DNA: TGTGCCAGCCTCATGGACTATAACACCGGGGAGCTGTTTTTT. It yields the protein CASLMDYNTGELFF.

The V call is TRBV12-5, the J call TRBJ1-2, with 7 positions matching TRBD1. Germline CDR1 LGHNT, CDR2 FRNRAP. The CDR3 extends over 19 amino acids. V gave up 4 bases and J gave up 2 bases; unmatched junction bases: 19. CDR3 nucleotide sequence: TGTGCTAGTGGTTCCCAAGAGCGTCAGGGGGTGAGTGCGAACTATGGCTACACCTTC. Its translation: CASGSQERQGVSANYGYTF. The full variable domain, its missing parts supplied by reference TRBV12-5 and TRBJ1-2, is DARVTQTPRHKVTEMGQEVTMRCQPILGHNTVFWYRQTMMQGLELLAYFRNRAPLDDSGMPKDRFSAEMPDATLATLKIQPSEPRDSAVYFCASGSQERQGVSANYGYTFGSGTRLTVV.

Only one count was recorded for this clone. The chain links TRBV10-3 to TRBJ2-2, with 7 nucleotides matching TRBD1. With V trimmed by 2 bases and J by 4 bases, 10 bases remained unmatched. Germline V lookup: CDR1 ENHRY, CDR2 SYGVKD. The CDR3 extends over 17 amino acids. In nucleotides, the CDR3 is TGTGCCATCAGTGAGCCTACCACAGGGGTCGTCACCGGGGAGCTGTTTTTT. Amino acids: CAISEPTTGVVTGELFF.

This chain connects TRBV30 to TRBJ1-6; D call uncertain. The germline gives CDR1 GTSNPN, CDR2 SVGIG (reference sequence). Trimming took 1 base from V and 14 from J, leaving 9 bases between them. The CDR3 is 11 residues long. This chain's CDR3 is CAWSGGVALHF. CDR3 coding DNA: TGTGCCTGGAGTGGCGGGGTGGCCCTCCACTTT.

This clone was observed once. This chain uses TRBV12-5 with TRBJ2-7, with D hard to call. Trimming pared 0 bases from V and 3 bases from J, leaving 12 bases between. The V gene's germline CDR1 is LGHNT and CDR2 FRNRAP. The CDR3 is 15 residues long. CDR3: CASGLVLGPIYEQYF. DNA of the CDR3: TGTGCTAGTGGTTTGGTACTTGGTCCAATCTACGAGCAGTACTTC.

The chain links TRBV2 to TRBJ1-1; 9 nucleotides agree with TRBD1. This CDR3 comprises 14 residues. J gave up 5 bases and V 6 bases, and 7 bases lay outside the gene matches. Germline V gives CDR1 SNHLY, CDR2 FYNNEI. The chain's CDR3 is CASRGQGAKTEAFF. The CDR3 nucleotides read TGTGCCAGCAGGGGACAGGGAGCGAAAACTGAAGCTTTCTTT.